A few counts support the clone carrying this TCR beta chain. Its target is unknown. Expressed TCRB transcripts were sequenced after all isolated RNA was converted to cDNA. This table comes from immunoSEQ multiplex PCR, and its TCRdb copy is limited to in-frame clones, with some not included. The data hold 200,000 to 300,000 clones, with about 15% observed a single time. Blood was collected once per donor into heparin, averaging about 116 mL. These data are taken from a study of beta chain features in type 1 diabetes. Overall study results and limits: Moderate but significant shortening of TCRB CDR3s was recorded in all four CD4+ subsets from Type 1 diabetes patients. For cells with high TCR expression, cDNA sequencing could yield over-representation.

V dropped 5 bases and J dropped 8; count of bases not matched to a gene: 8. Germline lookup yields CDR1 SGHRS and CDR2 YFSETQ. The CDR3 spans 13 residues. The origin of this receptor is a man aged 25-40 years with type 1 diabetes. The V call is TRBV5-1, the J call TRBJ1-2; 8 nucleotides line up with TRBD1. Sequenced input: naive CD4+ T cells from blood. The DNA for the CDR3 is TGCGCCAGCAGAGCGGGACAGGACTTCGGCTACACCTTC. It codes for CASRAGQDFGYTF.